This passage covers 24 T cell receptor beta chains from one sample sequenced in a study of OX40 agonist ivuxolimab in advanced cancers. The method was immunoSEQ multiplex PCR; TCRdb's version includes in-frame clones alone and lacks a portion of them. This table has around 70,000 clones, around 88% appearing once. The sequenced sample was CD4+ or CD8+ T cells sorted from blood, obtained in a trial of the OX40 agonist ivuxolimab. The receptors were sampled from an adult with an advanced solid tumor such as melanoma, head and neck, liver or kidney cancer.

This rearrangement joins TRBV6-1 to TRBJ2-7; 7 nucleotides match TRBD1. The germline V gene encodes CDR1 MNHNS and CDR2 SASEGT. J was trimmed by 7 bases and V by 4 bases; bases with no gene match: 4. CDR3 length: 12 amino acids. The CDR3 nucleotides are TGTGCCAGCAGTGCGACAGGGCCTGAGCAGTACTTC. The encoded protein is CASSATGPEQYF.

Sample share makes this clone medium-sized. V and J are TRBV28 and TRBJ1-3, with 7 nucleotides matching TRBD1. Germline CDR1 MDHEN, CDR2 SYDVKM. The J segment lost 0 bases and the V segment lost 5 bases, leaving 7 bases of the junction unmatched. This CDR3 comprises 16 residues. CDR3 sequence: CASSPGTANSGNTIYF. For the CDR3, the DNA is TGTGCCAGCAGTCCCGGGACAGCCAACTCTGGAAACACCATATATTTT. Full variable domain (missing parts from reference TRBV28 and TRBJ1-3): DVKVTQSSRYLVKRTGEKVFLECVQDMDHENMFWYRQDPGLGLRLIYFSYDVKMKEKGDIPEGYSVSREKKERFSLILESASTNQTSMYLCASSPGTANSGNTIYFGEGSWLTVV.

The CDR3 is CASTLVGASNTEAFF. CDR3 bases: TGTGCCAGCACCCTGGTTGGGGCTTCGAACACTGAAGCTTTCTTT. The chain carries TRBV27 and TRBJ1-1; tentative D call: TRBD1 (5 bases). The CDR3 runs to 15 residues. Trimming stripped 7 bases from V and 1 base from J, with 16 bases between. CDR1 MNHEY and CDR2 SMNVEV come from the germline V gene (reference sequence).

This rearrangement joins TRBV7-2 to TRBJ2-7, with 9 nucleotides matching TRBD2. Germline CDR1 reads SGHTA; CDR2 reads FQGNSA. V dropped 1 base and J dropped 7; count of bases not matched to a gene: 11. There are 16 residues in the CDR3. CDR3 DNA: TGTGCCAGCAGCTTAGATGGTTTTAGCGGGAGTGGGGAGCAGTACTTC. Its protein product is CASSLDGFSGSGEQYF. Together with reference TRBV7-2 and TRBJ2-7, the CDR3 gives the full variable domain: GAGVSQSPSNKVTEKGKDVELRCDPISGHTALYWYRQSLGQGLEFLIYFQGNSAPDKSGLPSDRFSAERTGGSVSTLTIQRTQQEDSAVYLCASSLDGFSGSGEQYFGPGTRLTVT.

The chain joins TRBV5-1 to TRBJ2-7, with 12 bases aligning to TRBD2. The CDR3 spans 14 residues. Germline assignment: CDR1 SGHRS and CDR2 YFSETQ. Losses at the gene ends were 1 base for V and 7 bases for J; bases not matched to a gene: 3. The DNA for the CDR3 is TGCGCCAGCAGCTTGTCACTAGCGGGGGGAGAGCAGTACTTC. This gives the protein CASSLSLAGGEQYF. The full variable domain, completed using reference TRBV5-1 and TRBJ2-7, is KAGVTQTPRYLIKTRGQQVTLSCSPISGHRSVSWYQQTPGQGLQFLFEYFSETQRNKGNFPGRFSGRQFSNSRSEMNVSTLELGDSALYLCASSLSLAGGEQYFGPGTRLTVT.

The chain employs TRBV10-1 and TRBJ2-1; 10 positions match TRBD2. The V segment lost 3 bases and the J segment 5 bases; nucleotides outside the gene matches: 7. The germline V gene encodes CDR1 WNHNN and CDR2 SYGVQD (reference sequence). The CDR3 extends over 16 amino acids. CDR3 nucleotides: TGCGCCAGCAGTGACCCCGGGACTAGCGTCCACAATGAGCAGTTCTTC. Protein product: CASSDPGTSVHNEQFF.

The rearrangement uses TRBV6-5 and TRBJ1-5, with 8 positions matching TRBD1. CDR3 length: 14 amino acids. CDR1 MNHEY and CDR2 SVGAGI come from the germline V gene. Trimming cost V 10 bases and J 7 bases; bases outside gene matches: 12. Here the CDR3 reads CAIKDQGAGQPQHF. For the CDR3, the DNA is TGTGCCATCAAGGACCAGGGGGCAGGGCAGCCCCAGCATTTT.

This sequence joins TRBV11-3 and TRBJ1-2; D not resolved. V lost 0 bases to trimming and J lost 7 bases, with 9 bases between them. The germline V gene encodes CDR1 SGHNT and CDR2 YENEEA. This CDR3 is built from 13 residues. CDR3 nucleotides: TGTGCCAGCAGCTTAGATGCCAGACGTGGCTACACCTTC. It yields the protein CASSLDARRGYTF.

This sequence joins TRBV5-1 and TRBJ2-1; 8 nucleotides agree with TRBD2. V gave up 4 bases and J gave up 1 base; unmatched junction bases: 4. Germline lookup yields CDR1 SGHRS and CDR2 YFSETQ. CDR3 length: 15 residues. The CDR3 nucleotides are TGCGCCAGCAGCGGAACTAGCGGATCCTACAATGAGCAGTTCTTC. Translation: CASSGTSGSYNEQFF. Drawing the rest from reference TRBV5-1 and TRBJ2-1, the complete variable domain is KAGVTQTPRYLIKTRGQQVTLSCSPISGHRSVSWYQQTPGQGLQFLFEYFSETQRNKGNFPGRFSGRQFSNSRSEMNVSTLELGDSALYLCASSGTSGSYNEQFFGPGTRLTVL.

This chain joins TRBV29-1 and TRBJ2-3; D is unclear. Trimming took off 0 bases at V and 10 bases at J, with 8 bases between the two ends. Germline V gene lookup returns CDR1 SQVTM and CDR2 ANQGSEA. The CDR3 is 11 amino acids. The CDR3 bases are TGCAGCGTTGAAGACCCCGGTGCGCAGTATTTT. This codes for CSVEDPGAQYF.

This rearrangement joins TRBV6-5 to TRBJ1-1; D possibly corresponds to TRBD1 (6 bases). The CDR3 covers 15 residues. V was trimmed by 6 bases and J by 1 base, leaving 15 bases between them. Per germline, CDR1 MNHEY and CDR2 SVGAGI. For the CDR3, the DNA is TGTGCCAGCAGGTTACCGGGACACTCGAACACTGAAGCTTTCTTT. Residues: CASRLPGHSNTEAFF.

The chain combines TRBV7-6 with TRBJ1-2, with TRBD1 as a possible D gene (6 bases). V was cut by 5 bases and J by 1 base, with 17 bases left in between. Per the germline V gene, CDR1 is SGHVS and CDR2 is FNYEAQ. The CDR3 spans 16 residues. As DNA, the CDR3 is TGTGCCAGCAGCCCCCGTGCGGGGGGCTTTAACTATGGCTACACCTTC. Its translation is CASSPRAGGFNYGYTF.

The chain couples TRBV2 to TRBJ2-5; 8 bases agree with TRBD2. V lost 10 bases to trimming and J lost 2 bases; unmatched junction nucleotides: 9. CDR3 length: 14 amino acids. Per germline, CDR1 SNHLY and CDR2 FYNNEI. CDR3 nucleotides: TGTGCCACGGGGGGGCAGGGAGTTCAAGAGACCCAGTACTTC. Protein sequence: CATGGQGVQETQYF.

This chain's CDR3 is CASSSYLYNEQFF. In DNA, the CDR3 is TGTGCCAGTAGTAGTTACTTGTACAATGAGCAGTTCTTC. J is TRBJ2-1 and V is TRBV19; D call uncertain. CDR1 and CDR2 (germline): LNHDA, SQIVND (reference sequence). The CDR3 has 13 residues. Trimming pared 4 bases from V and 4 bases from J, leaving 8 bases between.

The CDR3 loop is CASSGEGWETQYF. Written as DNA, the CDR3 is TGTGCCAGCAGCGGAGAGGGGTGGGAGACCCAGTACTTC. V and J are TRBV9 and TRBJ2-5; D may be TRBD1 or TRBD2 (5 bases each). Germline V gene lookup returns CDR1 SGDLS and CDR2 YYNGEE. V was cut by 3 bases and J by 5 bases, with 11 bases left in between. The CDR3 has 13 residues.

The V gene is TRBV30, the J gene TRBJ1-4; 7 bases line up with TRBD1. With 2 bases clipped from V and 8 bases from J, the junction kept 8 bases outside the gene matches. The CDR3 is made up of 14 amino acids. The germline V gene has CDR1 GTSNPN and CDR2 SVGIG (reference sequence). This chain's CDR3 is CAWSLPGQKEKLFF. The CDR3 nucleotides read TGTGCCTGGAGTCTACCGGGACAGAAAGAAAAACTGTTTTTT.

This clone was counted only a few times. This chain uses TRBV18 with TRBJ1-1, with D perhaps matching TRBD1 (5 bases). The CDR3 contains 14 residues. Per the germline V gene, CDR1 is KGHSH and CDR2 is LQKENI. V was cut by 4 bases and J by 1 base, with 10 bases left in between. Here the CDR3 DNA reads TGTGCCAGCTCACTAATGACAGAGAACACTGAAGCTTTCTTT. This translates into CASSLMTENTEAFF.

The genes are TRBV2 and TRBJ1-1, with D uncertain. The CDR3 has 13 residues. Germline V gene data show CDR1 as SNHLY and CDR2 as FYNNEI. V dropped 7 bases and J dropped 4 bases, with 13 bases sitting between them. DNA of the CDR3: TGTGCCAGCACTGGCCAAGGGTTCACTGAAGCTTTCTTT. Its translation: CASTGQGFTEAFF.

This chain connects TRBV7-9 to TRBJ2-3; D is uncertain. Trimming cost V 3 bases and J 1 base, with 14 bases left between them. Germline CDR1 is SEHNR and CDR2 is FQNEAQ (reference sequence). The CDR3 loop spans 16 amino acids. CDR3 loop: CASSFLTGVGTDTQYF. For the CDR3, the DNA is TGTGCCAGCAGCTTCTTGACTGGTGTTGGCACAGATACGCAGTATTTT.

The chain links TRBV5-1 to TRBJ1-3; D is undetermined. The germline V and J ends were trimmed by 2 bases and 0 bases, with 15 bases remaining between them. Germline-derived CDR1 and CDR2 are SGHRS and YFSETQ. The CDR3 extends over 17 amino acids. The CDR3: CASSFWTHEHSGNTIYF. CDR3 nucleotides: TGCGCCAGCAGCTTTTGGACCCACGAACACTCTGGAAACACCATATATTTT. The variable domain in full, completed from reference TRBV5-1 and TRBJ1-3, reads KAGVTQTPRYLIKTRGQQVTLSCSPISGHRSVSWYQQTPGQGLQFLFEYFSETQRNKGNFPGRFSGRQFSNSRSEMNVSTLELGDSALYLCASSFWTHEHSGNTIYFGEGSWLTVV.

The chain employs TRBV5-1 and TRBJ2-5; D is unclear. The CDR3 runs 14 residues. Germline CDR1 reads SGHRS; CDR2 reads YFSETQ. V was cut by 5 bases and J by 5 bases, with 16 bases left in between. The CDR3, as DNA: TGCGCCAGCAGTAGGGCAACTAATGGGGAGACCCAGTACTTC. It translates to CASSRATNGETQYF.

V usage is TRBV11-3 and J usage is TRBJ2-7; 7 nucleotides match TRBD2. CDR1 SGHNT and CDR2 YENEEA come from the germline V gene. The V segment lost 8 bases and the J segment 2 bases; nucleotides outside the gene matches: 9. CDR3 length: 14 amino acids. The CDR3 loop is CASRDVGGPYEQYF. For the CDR3, the DNA is TGTGCCAGCCGCGATGTGGGAGGGCCCTACGAGCAGTACTTC. Full variable domain (remainder filled in from reference TRBV11-3 and TRBJ2-7): EAGVVQSPRYKIIEKKQPVAFWCNPISGHNTLYWYLQNLGQGPELLIRYENEEAVDDSQLPKDRFSAERLKGVDSTLKIQPAELGDSAVYLCASRDVGGPYEQYFGPGTRLTVT.

The V and J genes are TRBV11-2 and TRBJ2-7; a weak D match, TRBD2 (5 bases). V lost 1 base, J lost 7 bases, and 8 bases lay in between. The germline V gene has CDR1 SGHAT and CDR2 FQNNGV. The CDR3 runs 12 residues. The CDR3 here is CASSLGTLEQYF. The DNA for the CDR3 is TGTGCCAGCAGCTTAGGGACTCTGGAGCAGTACTTC. The entire variable domain, with the rest obtained from reference TRBV11-2 and TRBJ2-7, is as follows: EAGVAQSPRYKIIEKRQSVAFWCNPISGHATLYWYQQILGQGPKLLIQFQNNGVVDDSQLPKDRFSAERLKGVDSTLKIQPAKLEDSAVYLCASSLGTLEQYFGPGTRLTVT.

This chain joins TRBV5-4 and TRBJ1-2; D perhaps matches TRBD1 (5 bases). CDR3 length equals 14 residues. The ends were cut back, 6 bases at V and 3 bases at J, with 15 bases in the middle. The germline CDR1 and CDR2 sequences are SGHNT and YYREEE (reference sequence). CDR3 loop: CASTDVRGDYGYTF. In nucleotides, the CDR3 is TGTGCCAGCACCGATGTCCGGGGGGACTATGGCTACACCTTC. The full variable domain, its missing parts supplied by reference TRBV5-4 and TRBJ1-2, is ETGVTQSPTHLIKTRGQQVTLRCSSQSGHNTVSWYQQALGQGPQFIFQYYREEENGRGNFPPRFSGLQFPNYSSELNVNALELDDSALYLCASTDVRGDYGYTFGSGTRLTVV.